The T cell receptor (beta chain) under discussion was sequenced for a study of shared clonotypes between healthy human individuals. In regard to this clone: What it binds is not known.

The protocol was immunoSEQ multiplex PCR, while the TCRdb copy is restricted to in-frame clones and leaves out a portion. This table has around 2,000,000 clones, roughly 95% appearing once. Study-level findings and limits: An effect of sequencing depth on clonotype sharing among donors was expected. Only a few donors were included, so the genetic and exposure-history diversity represented was limited.

Sequenced input: naive CD4+ T cells sorted from blood. Subset specified: CD45RA+ positively selected. The sequence came from a man aged 18 to 30 in good health.

CDR3 coding DNA: TGTGCCAGCAGCCGATCCCCTAGCACAGATACGCAGTATTTT. Protein product: CASSRSPSTDTQYF. This chain uses TRBV7-2 with TRBJ2-3; D is unresolved. The ends were cut back, 5 bases at V and 0 bases at J, with 9 bases in the middle. CDR3 length: 14 residues. Per germline, CDR1 SGHTA and CDR2 FQGNSA.